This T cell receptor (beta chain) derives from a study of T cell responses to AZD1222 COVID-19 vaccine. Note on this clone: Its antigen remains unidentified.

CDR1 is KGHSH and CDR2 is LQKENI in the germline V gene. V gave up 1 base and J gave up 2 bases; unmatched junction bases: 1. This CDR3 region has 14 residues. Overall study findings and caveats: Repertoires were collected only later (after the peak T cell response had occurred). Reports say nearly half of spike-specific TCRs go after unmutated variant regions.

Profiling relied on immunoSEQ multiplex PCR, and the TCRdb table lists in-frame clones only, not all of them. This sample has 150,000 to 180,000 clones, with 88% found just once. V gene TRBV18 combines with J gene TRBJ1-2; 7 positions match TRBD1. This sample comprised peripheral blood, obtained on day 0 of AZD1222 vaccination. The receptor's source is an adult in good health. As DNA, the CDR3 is TGTGCCAGCTCACCACAGGGGGCGAACTATGGCTACACCTTC. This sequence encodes CASSPQGANYGYTF.